The present entry profiles one T cell receptor beta chain with its context. Its antigen is currently unknown. These data belong to a study of T cell repertoires in aging, cancer and after chemotherapy. Study-level findings and limits: Untreated cancer patients had significantly lower blood TCR diversity than age-matched healthy donors. In cancer patients, declining TCR diversity with age involved lost richness and lost evenness.

A mixed TRB-A/B primer pool amplified rearranged TRB by multiplex touch-down PCR. From the multiplex PCR reads, TCRdb called clonotypes with MiXCR, one entry per CDR3 protein. Of 1,600 or so distinct CDR3 sequences in the sample, about a third were seen once. Amplification of TCR beta used genomic DNA extracted from peripheral blood. The V end was cut by 4 bases, the J end by 1 base, with 6 bases between. Per germline, CDR1 SGHNT and CDR2 YYREEE (reference sequence). There are 13 residues in the CDR3. Sequencing input: blood. This sequence was found in a human donor with a solid tumor. The chain carries TRBV5-4 and TRBJ1-5; the D gene is possibly TRBD1 (5 bases). The chain's CDR3 is CASSRDSNQPQHF. In DNA form, the CDR3 reads TGTGCCAGCAGCAGGGACAGCAATCAGCCCCAGCATTTT.